Listed here are 20 T cell receptor beta chains from one sample, sequenced in a study of CD8+ T cells in alopecia areata. Extracted RNA was reverse transcribed into cDNA, the sequencing template. The method was immunoSEQ multiplex PCR; TCRdb's version includes in-frame clones alone and lacks a portion of them. This table holds a few hundred thousand clones, about 61% found once. Material for sequencing was CD8+ T cells sorted from blood. The receptors stem from a human donor in good health.

The chain links TRBV4-1 to TRBJ2-1; TRBD2 matches at 12 bases. Germline CDR1 and CDR2: MGHRA and YSYEKL. This CDR3 comprises 15 residues. Unmatched junction bases numbered 1, after V lost 1 base and J lost 6 bases. CDR3 residues: CASSQASGGANEQFF. CDR3 nucleotide sequence: TGCGCCAGCAGCCAAGCTAGCGGGGGGGCCAATGAGCAGTTCTTC.

The chain carries TRBV15 and TRBJ1-6; 9 bases map to TRBD1. Trimming at V came to 3 bases and at J to 13 bases, leaving 16 bases not matched to a gene. The CDR3 totals 17 residues. Germline loops: CDR1 LNHNV, CDR2 YYDKDF (reference sequence). DNA for the CDR3: TGTGCCACCAGCAGTGAGGTGGCCGGGACAGGGATAGCTCCCCTCCACTTT. It is translated as CATSSEVAGTGIAPLHF.

This clone was seen a handful of times. This chain links TRBV4-1 with TRBJ1-1, with D unclear. The CDR3 sequence is 14 residues long. V was pared by 1 base and J by 4 bases, with 10 bases between. CDR1 and CDR2 (germline): MGHRA, YSYEKL. The DNA for the CDR3 is TGCGCCAGCAGCCAAGCTGAGGAGGGCACTGAAGCTTTCTTT. Protein: CASSQAEEGTEAFF.

This clone was seen only a few times. The J gene is TRBJ2-1, the V gene TRBV29-1; 12 nucleotides agree with TRBD1. This CDR3 is built from 14 residues. Trimming took 6 bases from V and 2 from J; bases not matched to a gene: 2. Germline V lookup: CDR1 SQVTM, CDR2 ANQGSEA. In DNA form, the CDR3 reads TGCAGCGTGGGGACAGGGGGCCCCTACAATGAGCAGTTCTTC. Translated: CSVGTGGPYNEQFF.

V is TRBV13 and J is TRBJ2-7; 7 nucleotides agree with TRBD2. Germline V gene lookup returns CDR1 PRHDT and CDR2 FYEKMQ (reference sequence). The CDR3 runs 16 residues. V trimming: 7 bases; J trimming: 4 bases; junction bases outside the gene matches: 16. The CDR3, as DNA: TGTGCCAGCACCCTCTCGACTAGCTCCTTTCCTTACGAGCAGTACTTC. It is translated as CASTLSTSSFPYEQYF. Complete variable domain (other parts from reference TRBV13 and TRBJ2-7): AAGVIQSPRHLIKEKRETATLKCYPIPRHDTVYWYQQGPGQDPQFLISFYEKMQSDKGSIPDRFSAQQFSDYHSELNMSSLELGDSALYFCASTLSTSSFPYEQYFGPGTRLTVT.

The gene calls are TRBV10-3 and TRBJ2-7, with no clear D. V was pared by 0 bases and J by 9 bases, with 3 bases between. CDR1 is ENHRY, CDR2 SYGVKD, per germline. The CDR3 has 10 amino acids. CDR3: CAISESAQYF. CDR3 sequence (DNA): TGTGCCATCAGTGAGTCGGCGCAGTACTTC.

This chain uses TRBV9 with TRBJ2-6; 8 bases fit TRBD1. Germline CDR1 is SGDLS and CDR2 is YYNGEE. Trimming took 4 bases from V and 2 from J; bases not matched to a gene: 5. The CDR3 extends over 16 amino acids. The chain's CDR3 is CASSPWDRTGANVLTF. The CDR3 bases are TGTGCCAGCAGCCCATGGGACAGGACTGGGGCCAACGTCCTGACTTTC. Using reference TRBV9 and TRBJ2-6 for the parts outside the CDR3, the full variable domain is DSGVTQTPKHLITATGQRVTLRCSPRSGDLSVYWYQQSLDQGLQFLIQYYNGEERAKGNILERFSAQQFPDLHSELNLSSLELGDSALYFCASSPWDRTGANVLTFGAGSRLTVL.

This rearrangement joins TRBV4-1 to TRBJ1-2, with no clear D. The V and J ends lost 0 bases and 4 bases respectively, with 9 bases between them. Germline-derived CDR1 and CDR2 are MGHRA and YSYEKL. The CDR3 is 14 amino acids. This CDR3 reads CASSQDGGIYGYTF. The CDR3 DNA sequence: TGCGCCAGCAGCCAAGACGGTGGCATCTATGGCTACACCTTC.

The rearrangement joins TRBV13 to TRBJ1-1; no clear D. The V gene lost 1 base and the J gene lost 1 base, with 7 bases spanning the gap. Germline CDR1 and CDR2: PRHDT and FYEKMQ (reference sequence). The CDR3 runs to 14 residues. Here the CDR3 DNA reads TGTGCCAGCAGCTTAGACGGGGAGAACACTGAAGCTTTCTTT. Amino acid sequence: CASSLDGENTEAFF.

This clone was counted a single time. The chain uses TRBV7-8 and TRBJ2-5; the match to TRBD1 covers 9 bases. CDR1 is SGHVS, CDR2 FQNEAQ, per germline. CDR3 length equals 16 residues. V shed 3 bases, J shed 4 bases, and the junction held 9 bases outside the gene matches. CDR3 coding DNA: TGTGCCAGCAGCTTCACCGGGACAGGGAAGAGAGAGACCCAGTACTTC. Its protein product is CASSFTGTGKRETQYF. Looking up the rest from reference TRBV7-8 and TRBJ2-5 gives the full variable domain: GAGVSQSPRYKVAKRGQDVALRCDPISGHVSLFWYQQALGQGPEFLTYFQNEAQLDKSGLPSDRFFAERPEGSVSTLKIQRTQQEDSAVYLCASSFTGTGKRETQYFGPGTRLLVL.

This chain uses TRBV18 with TRBJ1-1; D perhaps matches TRBD1 (5 bases). Germline lookup yields CDR1 KGHSH and CDR2 LQKENI. V dropped 2 bases and J dropped 3 bases, with 10 bases sitting between them. This CDR3 contains 14 residues. The CDR3 coding sequence is TGTGCCAGCTCACCAAAGAGGGACCACACTGAAGCTTTCTTT. Its translation: CASSPKRDHTEAFF.

This clone has only a few counts. The chain couples TRBV19 to TRBJ2-7; TRBD1 matches at 8 bases. The CDR3 runs 16 residues. CDR1 and CDR2 from the germline V gene are LNHDA and SQIVND (reference sequence). Trimming took 5 bases from V and 0 from J; bases not matched to a gene: 9. The CDR3 DNA is TGTGCCAGTAGTCCCGCAGGACAGGGTAGCTCCTACGAGCAGTACTTC. Translated: CASSPAGQGSSYEQYF. Full variable domain (rest looked up from reference TRBV19 and TRBJ2-7): DGGITQSPKYLFRKEGQNVTLSCEQNLNHDAMYWYRQDPGQGLRLIYYSQIVNDFQKGDIAEGYSVSREKKESFPLTVTSAQKNPTAFYLCASSPAGQGSSYEQYFGPGTRLTVT.

The V and J genes are TRBV27 and TRBJ2-7; 8 positions match TRBD1. Per the germline V gene, CDR1 is MNHEY and CDR2 is SMNVEV (reference sequence). The CDR3 has 15 amino acids. Germline trimming cut 2 bases from V and 3 bases from J; bases unmatched to any gene: 6. CDR3 nucleotides: TGTGCCAGCAGTTTAAGGCCGGACAGGGTCTACGAGCAGTACTTC. This sequence encodes CASSLRPDRVYEQYF.

This chain links TRBV6-5 with TRBJ2-1, with D perhaps matching TRBD2 (5 bases). Deletions cut 3 bases from V and 6 bases from J, with 12 bases between. Germline assignment: CDR1 MNHEY and CDR2 SVGAGI. This CDR3 has 14 residues. The CDR3 nucleotides are TGTGCCAGCAGTTATATGACTACCGGCAATGAGCAGTTCTTC. Translation gives CASSYMTTGNEQFF.

The chain has TRBV2 and TRBJ2-3, with D unclear. This CDR3 is built from 14 residues. Germline assignment: CDR1 SNHLY and CDR2 FYNNEI. Deletions cut 2 bases from V and 2 bases from J, with 8 bases between. The CDR3 here is CASSENGFTDTQYF. CDR3 bases: TGTGCCAGCAGTGAAAACGGATTCACAGATACGCAGTATTTT.

J is TRBJ2-1 and V is TRBV5-1; possibly TRBD2 for D (6 bases). The CDR3 sequence is 14 residues long. V gave up 6 bases and J gave up 8 bases, with 18 bases separating them. Germline CDR1 SGHRS, CDR2 YFSETQ. DNA for the CDR3: TGCGCCAGCAAAAAACACGGGGGAGGCGATGAGCAGTTCTTC. It specifies CASKKHGGGDEQFF.

This sequence joins TRBV5-1 and TRBJ2-1; the D gene is possibly TRBD2 (6 bases). The V gene's germline CDR1 is SGHRS and CDR2 YFSETQ. This CDR3 comprises 13 residues. V was trimmed by 0 bases and J by 7 bases, leaving 8 bases between them. For the CDR3, the DNA is TGCGCCAGCAGCTTGGGGAGCGGGAATGAGCAGTTCTTC. Translated, it gives CASSLGSGNEQFF.

The J gene is TRBJ2-6, the V gene TRBV29-1; D call uncertain. The CDR3 loop spans 11 amino acids. CDR1 SQVTM and CDR2 ANQGSEA come from the germline V gene. Trimming took 3 bases from V and 10 from J, leaving 7 bases between them. This CDR3 reads CSVEDGNVLTF. CDR3 sequence (DNA): TGCAGCGTTGAGGACGGGAACGTCCTGACTTTC.

The chain carries TRBV4-1 and TRBJ2-2; TRBD2 matches at 12 bases. J gave up 7 bases and V 1 base, and 7 bases lay outside the gene matches. The CDR3 is 17 residues long. Germline lookup yields CDR1 MGHRA and CDR2 YSYEKL. As DNA, the CDR3 is TGCGCCAGCAGCCAAGCCCGGACTAGCGGGGTGAACGGGGAGCTGTTTTTT. Encoded protein: CASSQARTSGVNGELFF.

This chain connects TRBV5-1 to TRBJ2-1, with D perhaps given as TRBD1 or TRBD2 (6 bases each). V shed 7 bases and J shed 0 bases, with 14 bases lying between them. This CDR3 spans 15 amino acids. Germline CDR1 SGHRS, CDR2 YFSETQ. The CDR3 sequence: CASGPGAPSYNEQFF. Here the CDR3 DNA reads TGCGCCAGCGGGCCGGGGGCCCCCTCCTACAATGAGCAGTTCTTC.